This TCR beta chain was recovered during a study of blood T cell repertoires in COVID-19. About the research overall: Researchers got acute and convalescent COVID-19 samples from the United States, Italy and Spain.

Profiling relied on immunoSEQ multiplex PCR, and the TCRdb table lists in-frame clones only, not all of them. The sample shows roughly 120,000 clones, around 88% of them seen only once. This CDR3 has 13 amino acids. J lost 7 bases, V lost 4 bases, and 6 bases had no gene match. The germline V gene encodes CDR1 SGHDN and CDR2 FVKESK. This chain connects TRBV14 to TRBJ1-1, with 7 bases matching TRBD1. This clonotype was sampled from a human donor in a cohort sampled during active COVID-19. The sequenced sample consisted of peripheral blood. CDR3 residues: CASSPDRPLEAFF. The CDR3 region has the DNA TGTGCCAGCAGCCCGGACAGGCCCCTTGAAGCTTTCTTT.